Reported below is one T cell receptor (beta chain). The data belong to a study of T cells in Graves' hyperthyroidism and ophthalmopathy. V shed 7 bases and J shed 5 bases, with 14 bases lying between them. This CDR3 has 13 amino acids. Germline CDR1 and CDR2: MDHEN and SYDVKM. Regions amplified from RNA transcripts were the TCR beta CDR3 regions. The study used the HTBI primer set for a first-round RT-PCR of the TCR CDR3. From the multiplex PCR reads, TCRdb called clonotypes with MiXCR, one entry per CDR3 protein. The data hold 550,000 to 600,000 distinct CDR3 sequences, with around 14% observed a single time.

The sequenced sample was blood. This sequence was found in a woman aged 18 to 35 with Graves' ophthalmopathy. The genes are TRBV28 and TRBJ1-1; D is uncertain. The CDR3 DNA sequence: TGTGCCAGCATTACGGAGGCTGGGACTGAAGCTTTCTTT. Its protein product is CASITEAGTEAFF.